This T cell receptor (beta chain) emerged from a study of blood T cell repertoires in COVID-19. Study as a whole: Material from acute and convalescent COVID-19 was sourced from the United States, Italy and Spain.

Germline lookup yields CDR1 MNHEY and CDR2 SVGAGI. The V end lost 10 bases, the J end lost 6 bases, and 16 bases lay between the germline ends. The CDR3 totals 13 residues. Original methodology: Reference gene primers were amplified, and this amplification served to estimate nucleated cell counts. Clones were read by immunoSEQ multiplex PCR, and TCRdb kept only the in-frame ones, dropping some. V, J and clone size are taken as reported in that table, and D and trimming were inferred from the DNA itself. The sample lists about 59,000 clones, around 81% occurring once. This clonotype was sampled from a woman older than 75 with active or convalescent COVID-19. The source material was peripheral blood. The genes are TRBV6-5 and TRBJ2-4; TRBD1 might be the D (6 bases). The CDR3 loop is CATIPGHGNIQYF. CDR3 DNA sequence: TGTGCCACCATTCCGGGACACGGAAACATTCAGTACTTC.